The clone carrying this TCR beta chain was seen a single time. TCRdb's table, derived via immunoSEQ multiplex PCR, lists solely in-frame clones and lacks some. The data show roughly 180,000 clones, with about 91% seen just once and roughly 2.1% held by the top ten. This record belongs to a study of control samples from healthy donors and cancer patients. This sequence originates from a woman aged 40 to 50 in good health. The sequenced material came from blood.

Here the CDR3 reads CASPGRNYGYTF. The CDR3 coding sequence is TGTGCCAGCCCTGGACGGAACTATGGCTACACCTTC. This chain uses TRBV2 with TRBJ1-2, with D hard to call. V was clipped by 8 bases and J by 2 bases, with 9 bases between them. Per germline, CDR1 SNHLY and CDR2 FYNNEI. The CDR3 extends over 12 amino acids.